A single sample gave rise to the 12 T cell receptor beta chains below, sequenced in a study of shared clonotypes between healthy human individuals. Here immunoSEQ multiplex PCR was the method, and the copy in TCRdb shows in-frame clones only, minus some. The sample lists roughly 2,300,000 clones; under 95% were seen once. What was sequenced was naive CD4+ T cells from PBMCs. Subset meaning: CD45RA+ positively selected. The origin of the receptors is a man younger than 35 in good health. Some clones in this sample may be carry-over from other donors' samples.

The chain is built from TRBV5-1 and TRBJ1-3; 8 nucleotides line up with TRBD1. This CDR3 is built from 15 residues. CDR1 SGHRS and CDR2 YFSETQ come from the germline V gene. The junction had 4 bases not matched to a gene; V was cut back by 5 bases and J by 0 bases. The CDR3: CASSRTGLSGNTIYF. CDR3 DNA: TGCGCCAGCAGTCGGACAGGGCTCTCTGGAAACACCATATATTTT.

The CDR3, as DNA: TGTGCCTGGAGTTTACAGGGAGGTGGGACCGGGGAGCTGTTTTTT. It encodes CAWSLQGGGTGELFF. The chain couples TRBV30 to TRBJ2-2; tentatively, D is TRBD1 or TRBD2 (6 bases each). Trimming cost V 2 bases and J 5 bases, with 15 bases left between them. Germline values: CDR1 GTSNPN, CDR2 SVGIG (reference sequence). This CDR3 is built from 15 residues. Complete variable domain (other parts from reference TRBV30 and TRBJ2-2): SQTIHQWPATLVQPVGSPLSLECTVEGTSNPNLYWYRQAAGRGLQLLFYSVGIGQISSEVPQNLSASRPQDRQFILSSKKLLLSDSGFYLCAWSLQGGGTGELFFGEGSRLTVL.

The chain carries TRBV27 and TRBJ1-6; D is undetermined. The germline gives CDR1 MNHEY, CDR2 SMNVEV (reference sequence). V dropped 3 bases and J dropped 5 bases, with 8 bases sitting between them. CDR3 length: 14 residues. The CDR3 DNA is TGTGCCAGCAGTTTGCGGCAGGATAATTCACCCCTCCACTTT. It encodes CASSLRQDNSPLHF.

The J gene is TRBJ2-3, the V gene TRBV29-1; 12 bases line up with TRBD1. Germline-derived CDR1 and CDR2 are SQVTM and ANQGSEA. J lost 4 bases, V lost 4 bases, and 3 bases had no gene match. The CDR3 has 14 residues. CDR3 sequence reads: CSVVRDRGPDTQYF. For the CDR3, the DNA is TGCAGCGTTGTTAGGGACAGGGGGCCAGATACGCAGTATTTT.

V is TRBV10-3 and J is TRBJ2-1; 11 nucleotides agree with TRBD2. CDR1 is ENHRY and CDR2 is SYGVKD in the germline V gene. The CDR3 totals 15 residues. Losses at the gene ends were 6 bases for V and 5 bases for J; bases not matched to a gene: 6. CDR3 DNA sequence: TGTGCCATCAGGGGGGGACTAGCGGAAAACAATGAGCAGTTCTTC. This encodes CAIRGGLAENNEQFF.

There are a few counts of this clone. The J gene is TRBJ1-5, the V gene TRBV19, with TRBD1 as a possible D gene (6 bases). Trimming took 6 bases from V and 7 from J, leaving 19 bases between them. Germline lookup yields CDR1 LNHDA and CDR2 SQIVND (reference sequence). The CDR3 is 15 amino acids. Here the CDR3 reads CASRTQGALEQPQHF. In DNA form, the CDR3 reads TGTGCCAGTAGGACACAGGGTGCGCTTGAACAGCCCCAGCATTTT.

The V gene is TRBV6-6, the J gene TRBJ2-1, with 8 bases matching TRBD2. Trimming removed 6 bases from V and 2 bases from J; junction bases left unmatched: 3. The CDR3 consists of 14 residues. Germline values: CDR1 MNHNY, CDR2 SVGAGI (reference sequence). In DNA form, the CDR3 reads TGTGCCAGCAGAAGCGGGAGTACCTACAATGAGCAGTTCTTC. This encodes CASRSGSTYNEQFF.

This chain uses TRBV6-1 with TRBJ2-4; 9 bases are a match to TRBD2. This CDR3 spans 17 amino acids. J was trimmed by 2 bases and V by 2 bases; bases with no gene match: 7. Looked up from germline, CDR1 is MNHNS and CDR2 is SASEGT. The CDR3 loop is CASSEKPSGDSKNIQYF. Written as DNA, the CDR3 is TGTGCCAGCAGTGAAAAGCCTAGCGGGGATTCCAAAAACATTCAGTACTTC.

To note about this clone: At the DNA level, this CDR3 is encoded by other sequences in the same sample as well. The V and J genes are TRBV5-1 and TRBJ2-5, with unresolved D. V lost 1 base, J lost 3 bases, and 7 bases lay in between. This CDR3 comprises 13 residues. From germline, CDR1 is SGHRS and CDR2 YFSETQ. CDR3 DNA: TGCGCCAGCAGCTTGCCAGGAGAAGAGACCCAGTACTTC. Its translation is CASSLPGEETQYF.

V usage is TRBV14 and J usage is TRBJ2-3; TRBD2 matches at 9 bases. With 1 base clipped from V and 0 bases from J, the junction kept 5 bases outside the gene matches. CDR1 and CDR2 (germline): SGHDN, FVKESK. The CDR3 has 17 residues. The CDR3 sequence: CASSQATTSGSTDTQYF. For the CDR3, the DNA is TGTGCCAGCAGCCAAGCTACGACTAGCGGCAGCACAGATACGCAGTATTTT.

The chain links TRBV28 to TRBJ1-5; 7 bases line up with TRBD1. This CDR3 is 18 amino acids long. J lost 0 bases, V lost 2 bases, and 10 bases had no gene match. CDR1 is MDHEN, CDR2 SYDVKM, per germline. CDR3 nucleotide sequence: TGTGCCAGCAGTTTACTTGATCCGGGACAGTATAGCAATCAGCCCCAGCATTTT. Translation: CASSLLDPGQYSNQPQHF. Full variable domain (remainder filled in from reference TRBV28 and TRBJ1-5): DVKVTQSSRYLVKRTGEKVFLECVQDMDHENMFWYRQDPGLGLRLIYFSYDVKMKEKGDIPEGYSVSREKKERFSLILESASTNQTSMYLCASSLLDPGQYSNQPQHFGDGTRLSIL.

The chain employs TRBV5-6 and TRBJ2-2, with TRBD1 matching 9 bases. Germline V gene lookup returns CDR1 SGHDT and CDR2 YYEEEE. The CDR3 spans 16 residues. With V trimmed by 6 bases and J by 5 bases, 11 bases remained unmatched. CDR3 bases: TGTGCCAGCATACCCTACAGGGGGCAAGTAACCGGGGAGCTGTTTTTT. Translated: CASIPYRGQVTGELFF.